The TCR beta chain described here comes from a study of CD8 T cells in ankylosing spondylitis. Germline V CDR1 and CDR2: LGHNT, FRNRAP. V was pared by 0 bases and J by 0 bases, with 13 bases between. CDR3 size: 17 residues. Via MiXCR, TCRdb re-called the 5' RACE reads, giving one row per CDR3 protein. The data contain about 140,000 distinct CDR3 sequences, about 8% of them seen just once; the ten biggest clones take up approximately 7%. This clonotype appeared a few times. The sequenced sample was synovial fluid, either unsorted or a sorted T cell fraction (not recorded which). The sequence came from a male donor with ankylosing spondylitis. The chain has TRBV12-5 and TRBJ2-3; tentatively, D is TRBD1 or TRBD2 (5 bases each). The CDR3 DNA is TGTGCTAGTGGTTTGGTACGGGACGGGGAGAGCACAGATACGCAGTATTTT. Its translation is CASGLVRDGESTDTQYF. The whole variable domain, remainder taken from reference TRBV12-5 and TRBJ2-3, is DARVTQTPRHKVTEMGQEVTMRCQPILGHNTVFWYRQTMMQGLELLAYFRNRAPLDDSGMPKDRFSAEMPDATLATLKIQPSEPRDSAVYFCASGLVRDGESTDTQYFGPGTRLTVL.